Shown below are 20 T cell receptor beta chains from a single sample sequenced in a study of cytotoxic CD8 clonotypes in ibrutinib-treated CLL. The data were produced by immunoSEQ multiplex PCR, yet TCRdb's version contains in-frame clones alone and is incomplete. The sample holds 130,000 or so clones, 70% to 85% seen once. The material was PBMCs, obtained after 12 months of ibrutinib treatment. Source of these receptors: a human donor with chronic lymphocytic leukemia.

This clone was observed once. The V gene is TRBV25-1, the J gene TRBJ2-7; either TRBD1 or TRBD2 may fit D (6 bases each). The CDR3 length is 15 residues. V lost 6 bases and J lost 1, with 16 bases in between. Germline-derived CDR1 and CDR2 are MGHDK and SYGVNS. CDR3 sequence: CASSDRREGSYEQYF. The CDR3 nucleotides read TGTGCCAGCAGCGACAGGCGGGAAGGATCCTACGAGCAGTACTTC.

This chain joins TRBV9 and TRBJ2-3, with 7 bases aligning to TRBD2. Germline V CDR1 and CDR2: SGDLS, YYNGEE. The CDR3 runs 15 residues. The trim removed 4 bases at V and 5 bases at J, leaving 10 bases unmatched. This chain's CDR3 is CASSIRDYPRDTQYF. For the CDR3, the DNA is TGTGCCAGCAGCATCCGGGACTATCCCCGAGATACGCAGTATTTT.

The chain has TRBV2 and TRBJ1-3; 9 nucleotides match TRBD1. The ends lost 8 bases at V and 4 bases at J; junction bases unmatched: 12. This CDR3 comprises 16 residues. CDR1 SNHLY and CDR2 FYNNEI come from the germline V gene. CDR3 residues: CASRLRTGASGNTIYF. For the CDR3, the DNA is TGTGCCAGCCGCTTGAGGACAGGGGCAAGCGGAAACACCATATATTTT.

V gene TRBV6-6 combines with J gene TRBJ2-1, with D unresolved. V lost 0 bases and J 8 bases, leaving 5 bases between the germline ends. The CDR3 extends over 12 amino acids. CDR1 and CDR2 (germline): MNHNY, SVGAGI (reference sequence). The CDR3 loop reads CASSYSQDEQFF. The CDR3 DNA reads TGTGCCAGCAGTTACTCCCAGGATGAGCAGTTCTTC.

As for this clone: Other DNA sequences within the sample encode an identical CDR3. V usage is TRBV7-2 and J usage is TRBJ1-5; D gene ambiguous. The CDR3 is made up of 15 amino acids. Germline V gene lookup returns CDR1 SGHTA and CDR2 FQGNSA. V was cut by 0 bases and J by 4 bases, with 10 bases left in between. This CDR3 reads CASSLARGGNQPQHF. CDR3 DNA: TGTGCCAGCAGCTTAGCGCGGGGTGGGAATCAGCCCCAGCATTTT.

The CDR3 sequence: CASSPTRDSYEQYF. The CDR3 coding sequence is TGTGCCAGCAGCCCTACCCGGGACTCCTACGAGCAGTACTTC. The gene calls are TRBV7-8 and TRBJ2-7, with D perhaps matching TRBD2 (5 bases). Germline V gene lookup returns CDR1 SGHVS and CDR2 FQNEAQ. The CDR3 is 14 amino acids. The V gene lost 5 bases and the J gene lost 0 bases, with 11 bases spanning the gap.

The chain uses TRBV5-1 and TRBJ2-7; TRBD2 matches 9 bases. CDR3 size: 13 residues. V was clipped by 9 bases and J by 4 bases; unmatched bases: 8. Per the germline V gene, CDR1 is SGHRS and CDR2 is YFSETQ. DNA of the CDR3: TGCGCCACCCGGCGGGAGGGATCGTACGAGCAGTACTTC. It yields the protein CATRREGSYEQYF.

The V gene is TRBV28, the J gene TRBJ1-1; unclear D gene. The V end was cut by 5 bases, the J end by 5 bases, with 15 bases between. The length of the CDR3 is 14 residues. The germline V gene encodes CDR1 MDHEN and CDR2 SYDVKM. The chain's CDR3 is CASSPQATVTEAFF. CDR3 nucleotide sequence: TGTGCCAGCAGTCCCCAGGCCACGGTGACTGAAGCTTTCTTT.

This chain uses TRBV28 with TRBJ2-1, with 7 bases lining up with TRBD2. This CDR3 region has 16 residues. With 6 bases clipped from V and 8 bases from J, the junction kept 16 bases outside the gene matches. Germline assignment: CDR1 MDHEN and CDR2 SYDVKM. Written as DNA, the CDR3 is TGTGCCAGCAGCCTAAGGGGACTATCGGGGAGGCATGAGCAGTTCTTC. Its protein product is CASSLRGLSGRHEQFF.

This chain links TRBV9 with TRBJ2-3; 7 positions agree with TRBD2. There are 15 residues in the CDR3. The V gene's germline CDR1 is SGDLS and CDR2 YYNGEE. The J segment lost 6 bases and the V segment lost 4 bases, leaving 11 bases of the junction unmatched. The DNA for the CDR3 is TGTGCCAGCAGCCCTCGGGGGGATTGGGGGGATACGCAGTATTTT. Its protein product is CASSPRGDWGDTQYF.

The chain couples TRBV28 to TRBJ2-5; D is ambiguous. This CDR3 comprises 17 residues. V lost 3 bases to trimming and J lost 0 bases, with 17 bases between them. Germline CDR1 and CDR2: MDHEN and SYDVKM. Here the CDR3 DNA reads TGTGCCAGCAGTTTCCGACCGGACGGAAATTACCAAGAGACCCAGTACTTC. Its translation: CASSFRPDGNYQETQYF.

The rearrangement joins TRBV27 to TRBJ1-1; maybe TRBD1 (5 bases). This CDR3 is built from 13 residues. Trimming left V 7 bases short and J 0 bases short, with 9 bases between. Per germline, CDR1 MNHEY and CDR2 SMNVEV (reference sequence). CDR3 bases: TGTGCCAGCAAGGACAATTTGAACACTGAAGCTTTCTTT. It is translated as CASKDNLNTEAFF.

This chain links TRBV19 with TRBJ1-1; D remains ambiguous. The CDR3 covers 15 residues. V dropped 8 bases and J dropped 1 base, with 17 bases sitting between them. Germline lookup yields CDR1 LNHDA and CDR2 SQIVND (reference sequence). The CDR3: CASRDVGSSNTEAFF. CDR3 coding DNA: TGTGCCAGTCGGGATGTGGGCAGTTCGAACACTGAAGCTTTCTTT.

The J gene is TRBJ1-6, the V gene TRBV6-5; tentatively, D is TRBD1 (5 bases). The CDR3 is made up of 15 amino acids. Germline loops: CDR1 MNHEY, CDR2 SVGAGI. Trimming left V 5 bases short and J 5 bases short, with 13 bases between. Here the CDR3 DNA reads TGTGCCAGCAGTCGGGCCCTACAGGATAATTCACCCCTCCACTTT. This translates into CASSRALQDNSPLHF.

The chain is built from TRBV12-5 and TRBJ2-2, with TRBD2 matching over 8 bases. Trimming removed 0 bases from V and 5 bases from J; junction bases left unmatched: 8. From germline, CDR1 is LGHNT and CDR2 FRNRAP. The CDR3 has 17 amino acids. The CDR3 coding sequence is TGTGCTAGTGGTTTGGTAAGAGGACTAGCAGGAACCGGGGAGCTGTTTTTT. It is translated as CASGLVRGLAGTGELFF.

This clone came up a few times. The chain recombines TRBV7-8 with TRBJ1-1, with D unclear. Germline V gene data show CDR1 as SGHVS and CDR2 as FQNEAQ. Between the trimmed V and J ends, which lost 3 bases and 4 bases, there was a span of 12 bases. There are 14 residues in the CDR3. The CDR3 is CASSFRDPGTEAFF. In nucleotides, the CDR3 is TGTGCCAGCAGCTTTCGAGATCCTGGCACTGAAGCTTTCTTT.

The chain is built from TRBV15 and TRBJ1-3, with 11 bases fitting TRBD1. This CDR3 has 15 amino acids. V shed 3 bases and J 3 bases; nucleotides not matched to a gene: 1. Germline-derived CDR1 and CDR2 are LNHNV and YYDKDF (reference sequence). The CDR3 loop is CATSRDRGHGNTIYF. The CDR3 DNA follows: TGTGCCACCAGCAGGGACAGGGGGCATGGAAACACCATATATTTT.

The chain uses TRBV7-9 and TRBJ1-2; 9 bases agree with TRBD1. Unmatched junction bases numbered 9, after V lost 10 bases and J lost 6 bases. The CDR3 spans 13 residues. Germline CDR1 SEHNR, CDR2 FQNEAQ (reference sequence). The chain's CDR3 is CAIPGQGMNGYTF. CDR3 bases: TGTGCCATCCCCGGACAGGGGATGAATGGCTACACCTTC.

The chain recombines TRBV9 with TRBJ2-5; possibly TRBD2 for D (6 bases). CDR1 is SGDLS and CDR2 is YYNGEE in the germline V gene. V was shortened by 4 bases and J by 2 bases, with 12 bases between the two germline ends. CDR3 length equals 14 residues. For the CDR3, the DNA is TGTGCCAGCAGCCGAGGGACTTTACAAGAGACCCAGTACTTC. Residues: CASSRGTLQETQYF. Together with reference TRBV9 and TRBJ2-5, the CDR3 gives the full variable domain: DSGVTQTPKHLITATGQRVTLRCSPRSGDLSVYWYQQSLDQGLQFLIQYYNGEERAKGNILERFSAQQFPDLHSELNLSSLELGDSALYFCASSRGTLQETQYFGPGTRLLVL.

The rearrangement joins TRBV5-5 to TRBJ2-5; perhaps TRBD2 as D (6 bases). The length of the CDR3 is 14 residues. Trimming removed 0 bases at V and 6 bases at J, with 12 bases between. CDR1 and CDR2 (germline): SGHKS, YYEKEE (reference sequence). CDR3 sequence reads: CASSLEGGGQTQYF. CDR3 nucleotide sequence: TGTGCCAGCAGCTTGGAGGGAGGAGGTCAGACCCAGTACTTC.